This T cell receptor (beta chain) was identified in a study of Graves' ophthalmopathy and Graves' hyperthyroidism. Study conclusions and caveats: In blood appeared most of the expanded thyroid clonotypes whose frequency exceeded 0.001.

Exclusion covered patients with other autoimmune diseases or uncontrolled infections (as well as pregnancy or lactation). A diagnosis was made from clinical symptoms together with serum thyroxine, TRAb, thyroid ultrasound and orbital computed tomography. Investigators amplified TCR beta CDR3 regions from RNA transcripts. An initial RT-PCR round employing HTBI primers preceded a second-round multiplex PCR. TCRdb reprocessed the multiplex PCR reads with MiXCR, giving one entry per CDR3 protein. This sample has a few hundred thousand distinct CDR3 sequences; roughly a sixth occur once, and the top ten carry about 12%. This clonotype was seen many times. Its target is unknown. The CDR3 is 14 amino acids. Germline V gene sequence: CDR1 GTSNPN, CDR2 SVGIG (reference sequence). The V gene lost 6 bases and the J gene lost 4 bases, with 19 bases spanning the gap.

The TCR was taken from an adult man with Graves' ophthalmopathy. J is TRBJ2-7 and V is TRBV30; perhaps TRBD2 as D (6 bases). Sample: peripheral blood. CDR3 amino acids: CACNRDSRVYEQYF. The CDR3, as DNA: TGTGCCTGCAACCGGGACTCTAGGGTTTACGAGCAGTACTTC. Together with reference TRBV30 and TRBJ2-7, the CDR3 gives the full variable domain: SQTIHQWPATLVQPVGSPLSLECTVEGTSNPNLYWYRQAAGRGLQLLFYSVGIGQISSEVPQNLSASRPQDRQFILSSKKLLLSDSGFYLCACNRDSRVYEQYFGPGTRLTVT.